This is a list of T cell receptor beta chains from one sample in a study of beta chain features in type 1 diabetes. Measured with immunoSEQ multiplex PCR; TCRdb has only the in-frame clones, and not every one. Of about 370,000 clones in the sample, less than 15% were seen once. Sequencing used naive CD4+ T cells from blood. The receptors derive from a woman aged 18 to 35 in good health. Each CDR3 is given with its conserved first and last residue. Fields, in order: D gene, CDR3 length, clone size, V gene, J gene, CDR3 DNA, CDR3 protein. D genes are given only for firm matches. Clone size is stated in some rows and not others, as once, few, many or a class when expanded.

>TRBD2|15|few|TRBV7-2|TRBJ2-1
TGTGCCAGCAGTTACTTGACTAGCGGGAGGGATGAGCAGTTCTTC
CASSYLTSGRDEQFF
>NA|15|few|TRBV28|TRBJ2-1
TGTGCCAGCAGTTTATCGGGACTGCGATTCAATGAGCAGTTCTTC
CASSLSGLRFNEQFF
>NA|14|few|TRBV4-2|TRBJ2-5
TGTGCCAGCAGCCAAGGGGGCAGTCAAGAGACCCAGTACTTC
CASSQGGSQETQYF
>TRBD1|15|NA|TRBV27|TRBJ2-5
TGTGCCAAAAACCGGGACAGGGGGCGCGGGGAGACCCAGTACTTC
CAKNRDRGRGETQYF
>NA|13|NA|TRBV25-1|TRBJ1-1
TGTGCCAGCAGGTACGGGGGGAGCACTGAAGCTTTCTTT
CASRYGGSTEAFF
>TRBD2|17|few|TRBV7-9|TRBJ2-1
TGTGCCAGCAGCTTTTTAGCGGGAGCGAGCTCCTACAATGAGCAGTTCTTC
CASSFLAGASSYNEQFF
>TRBD1|14|NA|TRBV11-2|TRBJ1-5
TGTGCCAGCAGCTTAGACAGGGGGAATCAGCCCCAGCATTTT
CASSLDRGNQPQHF
>NA|14|few|TRBV28|TRBJ1-2
TGTGCCAGCAGTTTATTCTCGAAGCCCTATGGCTACACCTTC
CASSLFSKPYGYTF
>TRBD1|15|few|TRBV7-6|TRBJ2-1
TGTGCCAGCAGCTCCCAGGGGGCGGGATACAATGAGCAGTTCTTC
CASSSQGAGYNEQFF
>TRBD2|16|NA|TRBV4-1|TRBJ2-5
TGCGCCAGCAGCCAAGACGGACTAGTGCCACAAGAGACCCAGTACTTC
CASSQDGLVPQETQYF
>NA|16|NA|TRBV21-1|TRBJ1-1
TGTGCCAGCAGCAAAGAGGGGACAGCACTGAACACTGAAGCTTTCTTT
CASSKEGTALNTEAFF
>TRBD2|16|few|TRBV7-8|TRBJ2-2
TGTGCCAGCAGCTTAGTTCTAGCGGGAGCCCCCGGGGAGCTGTTTTTT
CASSLVLAGAPGELFF
>NA|14|NA|TRBV2|TRBJ2-1
TGTGCCAGCAGTGAAGCCCTTCCCTACAATGAGCAGTTCTTC
CASSEALPYNEQFF
>NA|15|NA|TRBV19|TRBJ2-3
TGTGCCAGTAGAAATCCGGGATCTAGCACAGATACGCAGTATTTT
CASRNPGSSTDTQYF
>NA|16|few|TRBV5-4|TRBJ2-5
TGTGCCAGCAGCTTCGATATGGCAGGGTCCCAAGAGACCCAGTACTTC
CASSFDMAGSQETQYF
>NA|16|NA|TRBV9|TRBJ1-1
TGTGCCAGCAGCGCCACACACAACAGCCTGAACACTGAAGCTTTCTTT
CASSATHNSLNTEAFF
>NA|17|few|TRBV5-4|TRBJ2-1
TGTGCCAGCAGCTTGATGCGTGATCGGGACATATACAATGAGCAGTTCTTC
CASSLMRDRDIYNEQFF
>TRBD1|18|NA|TRBV7-8|TRBJ1-2
TGTGCCAGCAGCTTAGTGAGGCCAGGGGGCGGTAGTTCGTATGGCTACACCTTC
CASSLVRPGGGSSYGYTF
>NA|14|NA|TRBV5-1|TRBJ2-7
TGCGCCAGATGGGGACACGGAGCGACTGGCGAGCAGTACTTC
CARWGHGATGEQYF
>NA|14|few|TRBV15|TRBJ2-7
TGTGCCACCAGCGAGAGGGTAGCGACCTACGAGCAGTACTTC
CATSERVATYEQYF
>NA|14|NA|TRBV30|TRBJ1-4
TGTGCCTGGAGTACTGGACAGTTCGGTGAAAAACTGTTTTTT
CAWSTGQFGEKLFF
>NA|16|NA|TRBV14|TRBJ2-7
TGTGCCAGCAGCCTCATCTACCGAGTGAGCTCCTACGAGCAGTACTTC
CASSLIYRVSSYEQYF
>NA|14|few|TRBV4-2|TRBJ2-5
TGTGCCAGCAGCCAAGGAAGAGAGAAAGAGACCCAGTACTTC
CASSQGREKETQYF
>NA|14|NA|TRBV5-1|TRBJ2-5
TGCGCCAGCAGCCCCAACAGTGGCCAAGAGACCCAGTACTTC
CASSPNSGQETQYF
>TRBD1|18|NA|TRBV7-2|TRBJ2-6
TGTGCCAGCAGCATTCGGACAGGTTCCGCCTCTGGGGCCAACGTCCTGACTTTC
CASSIRTGSASGANVLTF
>NA|15|NA|TRBV5-1|TRBJ2-7
TGCGCCAGCAGCCTTAACAGGGGACTCTCCTACGAGCAGTACTTC
CASSLNRGLSYEQYF
>NA|15|NA|TRBV7-2|TRBJ2-1
TGTGCCAGCAGCTTAGGGACACTTCAATACAATGAGCAGTTCTTC
CASSLGTLQYNEQFF
>TRBD1|15|NA|TRBV5-1|TRBJ1-1
TGCGCCAGCAGCTTGGACGGGACAGGGGGCACTGAAGCTTTCTTT
CASSLDGTGGTEAFF
>TRBD1|16|few|TRBV7-9|TRBJ2-5
TGTGCCAGCAGCCTGGGGACAGGACAGTACCAAGAGACCCAGTACTTC
CASSLGTGQYQETQYF
>TRBD1|14|NA|TRBV6-4|TRBJ2-3
TGTGCCAGCAGTGAGGGACAGTCCACAGATACGCAGTATTTT
CASSEGQSTDTQYF
>TRBD1|14|few|TRBV30|TRBJ1-4
TGTGCCTGGAGCCGGGACAGGCCGAATGAAAAACTGTTTTTT
CAWSRDRPNEKLFF
>TRBD2|15|NA|TRBV11-1|TRBJ2-2
TGTGCCAGCAGCTTTACTAGCGGTAACACCGGGGAGCTGTTTTTT
CASSFTSGNTGELFF
>TRBD1|17|few|TRBV5-1|TRBJ2-5
TGCGCCAGCAGCCGGAACCTGGGACAGGGTGGGTCGGAGACCCAGTACTTC
CASSRNLGQGGSETQYF
>NA|15|few|TRBV25-1|TRBJ1-2
TGTGCCAGCAGCCGAGGGAGGGCCCTAAACTATGGCTACACCTTC
CASSRGRALNYGYTF
>NA|13|few|TRBV11-2|TRBJ1-5
TGTGCCAGCAGCCCAGACTCAGGGGAGCCCCAGCATTTT
CASSPDSGEPQHF
>TRBD2|16|NA|TRBV7-3|TRBJ2-1
TGTGCCAGCAGCCGCCCCGGGACTAGCGGTCTGGGTGAGCAGTTCTTC
CASSRPGTSGLGEQFF
>TRBD1|16|NA|TRBV30|TRBJ1-3
TGTGCCTGGAGAACAGGACAGGGGCTTCCTGGAAACACCATATATTTT
CAWRTGQGLPGNTIYF
>NA|14|NA|TRBV5-4|TRBJ2-1
TGTGCCAGCAGCTTGGAGGGCGGGGTCAATGAGCAGTTCTTC
CASSLEGGVNEQFF
>NA|14|few|TRBV11-2|TRBJ2-2
TGTGCCAGCAGCGGGAGAAGGAACACCGGGGAGCTGTTTTTT
CASSGRRNTGELFF
>TRBD2|18|NA|TRBV28|TRBJ2-1
TGTGCCAGCAGTCCCCCGTTAGGGACTAGCGGGAGAGTCCATGAGCAGTTCTTC
CASSPPLGTSGRVHEQFF
>NA|15|NA|TRBV12-5|TRBJ2-1
TGTGCTAGTGGTTCCGACTATTTCTCCTACAATGAGCAGTTCTTC
CASGSDYFSYNEQFF
>NA|12|NA|TRBV2|TRBJ2-7
TGTGCCAGCAGTGGGCAGGGAAGGGAGCAGTACTTC
CASSGQGREQYF
>NA|14|few|TRBV4-1|TRBJ1-3
TGCGCCAGCAGCCAAACGGTTTTGGGAAACACCATATATTTT
CASSQTVLGNTIYF
>NA|14|NA|TRBV30|TRBJ2-7
TGTGCCTGGAGTGAACAGACGATCTCCTACGAGCAGTACTTC
CAWSEQTISYEQYF
>NA|12|NA|TRBV25-1|TRBJ2-5
TGTGCCAGCAGCTGGAGGCAAGAGACCCAGTACTTC
CASSWRQETQYF
>TRBD2|16|few|TRBV7-8|TRBJ2-1
TGTGCCAGCAGGGCCCGCGGAAGCGGGATAAACAATGAGCAGTTCTTC
CASRARGSGINNEQFF
>NA|12|few|TRBV7-9|TRBJ2-7
TGTGCCAGCAGCGCAGGGGGGCCTGAGCAGTACTTC
CASSAGGPEQYF
>NA|18|NA|TRBV7-9|TRBJ1-5
TGTGCCAGCAGCTTAACTAGACAGGCGCCTTATAGCAATCAGCCCCAGCATTTT
CASSLTRQAPYSNQPQHF
>NA|16|few|TRBV7-9|TRBJ2-1
TGTGCCAGCAGCTCGAAAGGTCCACTAGATAGCGTTGAGCAGTTCTTC
CASSSKGPLDSVEQFF
>NA|15|few|TRBV7-3|TRBJ1-1
TGTGCCAGCAGCTCCGGGAGCGAGATGAACACTGAAGCTTTCTTT
CASSSGSEMNTEAFF
>TRBD2|15|NA|TRBV11-2|TRBJ2-2
TGTGCCAGCAGTCTCGGGACTACAAACACCGGGGAGCTGTTTTTT
CASSLGTTNTGELFF
>TRBD2|15|NA|TRBV4-3|TRBJ2-1
TGCGCCAGCAGCCCCGCACGGGGGGTGTACAATGAGCAGTTCTTC
CASSPARGVYNEQFF
>TRBD2|15|NA|TRBV19|TRBJ2-5
TGTGCCAGTAGTCGGCCAGCGGGAGTGGGAGAGACCCAGTACTTC
CASSRPAGVGETQYF
>NA|13|NA|TRBV28|TRBJ1-1
TGTGCCAGCAGTTTTTTAGGAGACACTGAAGCTTTCTTT
CASSFLGDTEAFF
>TRBD1|13|few|TRBV27|TRBJ2-3
TGTGCCAGCAGACTGACAGGGTCGGATACGCAGTATTTT
CASRLTGSDTQYF
>NA|13|few|TRBV30|TRBJ1-5
TGTGCCTGGAGTCCCAGGTTTGACCAGCCCCAGCATTTT
CAWSPRFDQPQHF
>NA|14|few|TRBV5-4|TRBJ1-5
TGTGCCAGCAGCGATTACAGGGCAAATCAGCCCCAGCATTTT
CASSDYRANQPQHF
>TRBD1|13|NA|TRBV14|TRBJ1-1
TGTGCCAGCAGCCGCGACAGGGCCACTGAAGCTTTCTTT
CASSRDRATEAFF
>TRBD2|16|few|TRBV4-1|TRBJ2-3
TGCGCCAGCAGGGGAGGACTAGCGGGCTTTGCAGATACGCAGTATTTT
CASRGGLAGFADTQYF
>NA|13|NA|TRBV14|TRBJ2-2
TGTGCCAGCAGCCAATCCTACACCGGGGAGCTGTTTTTT
CASSQSYTGELFF